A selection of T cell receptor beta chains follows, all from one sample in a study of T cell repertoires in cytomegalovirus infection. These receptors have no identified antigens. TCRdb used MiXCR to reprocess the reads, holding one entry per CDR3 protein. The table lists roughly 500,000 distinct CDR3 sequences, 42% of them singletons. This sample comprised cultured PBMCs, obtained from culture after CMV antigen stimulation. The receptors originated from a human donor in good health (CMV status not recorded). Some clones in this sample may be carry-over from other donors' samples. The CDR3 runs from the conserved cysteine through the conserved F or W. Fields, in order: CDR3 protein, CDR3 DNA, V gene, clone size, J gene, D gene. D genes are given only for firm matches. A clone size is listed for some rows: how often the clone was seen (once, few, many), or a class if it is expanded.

CDR3: CASGTSSQPKNEQFF; DNA: TGTGCTAGTGGCACCTCTTCCCAGCCCAAAAATGAGCAGTTCTTC; V: TRBV12-5; size: few; J: TRBJ2-1; D: NA
CDR3: CASSLQGYGAEAFF; DNA: TGCGCCAGCAGCTTACAGGGGTATGGGGCTGAAGCTTTCTTT; V: TRBV5-1; size: few; J: TRBJ1-1; D: TRBD1
CDR3: CASSPNQVGSYEQYF; DNA: TGTGCCAGCAGCCCCAATCAGGTCGGCTCCTACGAGCAGTACTTC; V: TRBV12-3/TRBV12-4; size: NA; J: TRBJ2-7; D: NA
CDR3: CASSSQRGSQTEGQYF; DNA: TGTGCCAGCAGTTCCCAGCGGGGGAGCCAAACGGAGGGGCAGTACTTC; V: TRBV28; size: NA; J: TRBJ2-7; D: TRBD2
CDR3: CASRGDGRQPLHF; DNA: TGTGCCAGCAGGGGGGACGGGCGTCAACCCCTCCACTTT; V: TRBV7-8; size: NA; J: TRBJ1-6; D: NA
CDR3: CASVPGGGVTDTQYF; DNA: TGTGCCAGCGTTCCTGGTGGGGGGGTGACAGATACGCAGTATTTT; V: TRBV7-2; size: NA; J: TRBJ2-3; D: TRBD2
CDR3: CASTRGRLYEQYF; DNA: TGTGCCAGCACGCGGGGGCGTCTCTACGAGCAGTACTTC; V: TRBV28; size: NA; J: TRBJ2-7; D: NA
CDR3: CATSDPRQGGGDTQYF; DNA: TGTGCCACCAGTGACCCACGACAGGGGGGAGGGGATACGCAGTATTTT; V: TRBV24-1; size: few; J: TRBJ2-3; D: TRBD1
CDR3: CASRAPLGSDEQYF; DNA: TGTGCCAGCAGAGCGCCACTGGGATCGGACGAGCAGTACTTC; V: TRBV2; size: NA; J: TRBJ2-7; D: NA
CDR3: CASSPPWGSTDTQYF; DNA: TGTGCCAGCAGCCCCCCATGGGGGAGCACAGATACGCAGTATTTT; V: TRBV7-6; size: NA; J: TRBJ2-3; D: NA
CDR3: CASRYGGSGSYNEQFF; DNA: TGTGCCAGCAGATATGGCGGGAGCGGATCCTACAATGAGCAGTTCTTC; V: TRBV5-4; size: NA; J: TRBJ2-1; D: TRBD2
CDR3: CASSPRGTLWNSPLHF; DNA: TGTGCCAGCAGCCCGAGGGGAACCCTATGGAATTCACCCCTCCACTTT; V: TRBV5-3; size: NA; J: TRBJ1-6; D: NA
CDR3: CSASEGNQPQHF; DNA: TGCAGTGCTAGTGAAGGGAACCAGCCCCAGCATTTT; V: TRBV20-1; size: NA; J: TRBJ1-5; D: NA
CDR3: CASSYAGGINEKLFF; DNA: TGTGCCAGCAGCTACGCAGGGGGTATTAATGAAAAACTGTTTTTT; V: TRBV7-9; size: few; J: TRBJ1-4; D: TRBD1
CDR3: CASRTLGADTQYF; DNA: TGTGCCAGTAGGACGCTCGGGGCAGATACGCAGTATTTT; V: TRBV19; size: NA; J: TRBJ2-3; D: NA
CDR3: CASSLPTDQTQYF; DNA: TGTGCCAGCAGCTTACCGACGGATCAGACCCAGTACTTC; V: TRBV7-2; size: NA; J: TRBJ2-5; D: NA
CDR3: CASSHQSGSRSYEQYF; DNA: TGTGCCAGCAGCCACCAGAGCGGGAGTCGCTCCTACGAGCAGTACTTC; V: TRBV4-2; size: NA; J: TRBJ2-7; D: TRBD2
CDR3: CASSLRDSDTQYF; DNA: TGTGCCAGCAGCTTAAGAGATTCAGATACGCAGTATTTT; V: TRBV7-8; size: NA; J: TRBJ2-3; D: NA
CDR3: CASRPGLTNTEAFF; DNA: TGTGCCAGCAGGCCAGGGTTGACGAACACTGAAGCTTTCTTT; V: TRBV12-3/TRBV12-4; size: few; J: TRBJ1-1; D: NA
CDR3: CASRRQGAAGANVLTF; DNA: TGTGCCAGCAGGCGACAGGGAGCGGCCGGGGCCAACGTCCTGACTTTC; V: TRBV7-2; size: NA; J: TRBJ2-6; D: TRBD1
CDR3: CASGLVLGRIVYEQYF; DNA: TGTGCTAGTGGTTTGGTACTGGGTCGCATAGTCTACGAGCAGTACTTC; V: TRBV12-5; size: NA; J: TRBJ2-7; D: NA
CDR3: CASSRRGFNYNEQFF; DNA: TGTGCCAGCAGCCGTCGGGGGTTCAACTACAATGAGCAGTTCTTC; V: TRBV11-2; size: NA; J: TRBJ2-1; D: NA
CDR3: CATSRRDFGYTF; DNA: TGTGCCACCAGCAGAAGGGACTTTGGCTACACCTTC; V: TRBV15; size: few; J: TRBJ1-2; D: NA
CDR3: CASSLGWRGRKHEQFF; DNA: TGTGCCAGCAGCCTGGGATGGCGGGGGCGGAAACATGAGCAGTTCTTC; V: TRBV7-9; size: NA; J: TRBJ2-1; D: NA
CDR3: CAIAGTGVFADTQYF; DNA: TGTGCCATCGCCGGGACAGGGGTTTTCGCAGATACGCAGTATTTT; V: TRBV10-3; size: NA; J: TRBJ2-3; D: TRBD1
CDR3: CASAGTNTDTQYF; DNA: TGCGCCAGCGCCGGGACAAACACAGATACGCAGTATTTT; V: TRBV4-1; size: NA; J: TRBJ2-3; D: NA
CDR3: CASSELGGGAPQYF; DNA: TGTGCCAGCAGTGAACTTGGCGGGGGGGCCCCCCAGTACTTC; V: TRBV6-2/TRBV6-3; size: NA; J: TRBJ2-5; D: TRBD2
CDR3: CASTAAGGPGETQYF; DNA: TGTGCCAGTACCGCAGCGGGAGGGCCGGGGGAGACCCAGTACTTC; V: TRBV19; size: NA; J: TRBJ2-5; D: TRBD2
CDR3: CASSQVPGNSDEQFF; DNA: TGCGCCAGCAGCCAAGTGCCGGGGAATTCGGATGAGCAGTTCTTC; V: TRBV4-3; size: few; J: TRBJ2-1; D: NA
CDR3: CSVDRGSFGYTF; DNA: TGCAGCGTTGACAGGGGGTCGTTTGGCTACACCTTC; V: TRBV29-1; size: once; J: TRBJ1-2; D: TRBD1
CDR3: CASSLFSTPGQTGTEAFF; DNA: TGTGCCAGCAGCTTATTTTCGACCCCAGGACAAACCGGCACTGAAGCTTTCTTT; V: TRBV11-2; size: NA; J: TRBJ1-1; D: NA
CDR3: CASSIGGGSFTLHF; DNA: TGTGCCAGTAGTATAGGCGGCGGAAGTTTCACCCTCCACTTT; V: TRBV19; size: NA; J: TRBJ1-6; D: NA
CDR3: CASRAGQGYTDTQYF; DNA: TGTGCCAGCAGGGCGGGACAGGGCTACACAGATACGCAGTATTTT; V: TRBV12-3/TRBV12-4; size: few; J: TRBJ2-3; D: TRBD1
CDR3: CASSQGLSEDTQYF; DNA: TGTGCCAGCAGTCAGGGGCTTTCCGAAGATACGCAGTATTTT; V: TRBV6-8; size: NA; J: TRBJ2-3; D: NA
CDR3: CASRSWALTGALGTEAFF; DNA: TGTGCCAGCCGAAGCTGGGCCCTGACAGGGGCCTTGGGCACTGAAGCTTTCTTT; V: TRBV7-8; size: many; J: TRBJ1-1; D: TRBD1
CDR3: CASSLVGIPSYNSPLHF; DNA: TGTGCCAGCAGCTTAGTGGGGATCCCCTCCTATAATTCACCCCTCCACTTT; V: TRBV7-2; size: NA; J: TRBJ1-6; D: NA
CDR3: CASSRPRGQGWTYNEQFF; DNA: TGTGCCAGCAGCCGGCCCCGTGGGCAGGGCTGGACCTACAATGAGCAGTTCTTC; V: TRBV12-3/TRBV12-4; size: NA; J: TRBJ2-1; D: NA
CDR3: CASSQSTGQGAYGYTF; DNA: TGTGCCAGCAGCCAGAGTACGGGACAGGGTGCCTATGGCTACACCTTC; V: TRBV9; size: NA; J: TRBJ1-2; D: TRBD1
CDR3: CASSQDRNYEQYF; DNA: TGCGCCAGCAGCCAAGATAGAAACTACGAGCAGTACTTC; V: TRBV4-1; size: few; J: TRBJ2-7; D: NA
CDR3: CASSPQGRTDTQYF; DNA: TGTGCCAGCAGCCCACAGGGACGCACAGATACGCAGTATTTT; V: TRBV7-2; size: NA; J: TRBJ2-3; D: NA
CDR3: CAIRSGGGAGDTQYF; DNA: TGTGCCATCAGGTCAGGCGGGGGGGCCGGAGATACGCAGTATTTT; V: TRBV10-3; size: NA; J: TRBJ2-3; D: TRBD2
CDR3: CAISEEPRGYGYTF; DNA: TGTGCCATCAGTGAGGAACCGCGGGGCTATGGCTACACCTTC; V: TRBV10-3; size: NA; J: TRBJ1-2; D: NA